These 4 T cell receptor beta chains were all obtained from the same sample, sequenced in a study of cytomegalovirus exposure and HLA in healthy donors. The study ran its PCR with 60 Vbeta and 13 Jbeta primers. Generated by immunoSEQ multiplex PCR, the TCRdb table keeps only in-frame clones and is missing some. The sample carries 100,000 to 140,000 clones, around three quarters recorded once. Sequencing was done on a sample of PBMCs. Source of these receptors: a male donor in good health and CMV-seronegative.

This clone has a handful of counts. The V gene is TRBV2, the J gene TRBJ2-7; TRBD2 matches 7 bases. The junction had 5 bases not matched to a gene; V was cut back by 2 bases and J by 1 base. CDR3 size: 15 residues. Looked up from germline, CDR1 is SNHLY and CDR2 is FYNNEI. CDR3 protein: CASSEMAGVSYEQYF. The CDR3 nucleotides read TGTGCCAGCAGTGAAATGGCGGGAGTTTCCTACGAGCAGTACTTC. The variable domain in full, with the rest retrieved from reference TRBV2 and TRBJ2-7, is EPEVTQTPSHQVTQMGQEVILRCVPISNHLYFYWYRQILGQKVEFLVSFYNNEISEKSEIFDDQFSVERPDGSNFTLKIRSTKLEDSAMYFCASSEMAGVSYEQYFGPGTRLTVT.

This clone was picked up a small number of times. The chain has TRBV10-2 and TRBJ1-1; D call uncertain. The CDR3 extends over 15 amino acids. Germline CDR1 and CDR2: WSHSY and SAAADI. V was pared by 6 bases and J by 1 base, with 15 bases between. The CDR3 region is CASSSKRGWNTEAFF. As DNA, the CDR3 is TGCGCCAGCAGCTCTAAAAGAGGTTGGAACACTGAAGCTTTCTTT.

The V and J genes are TRBV2 and TRBJ2-3, with a tentative D call TRBD1 (6 bases). V was cut by 9 bases and J by 7 bases, with 32 bases left in between. The CDR3 consists of 18 residues. CDR1 SNHLY and CDR2 FYNNEI come from the germline V gene. CDR3 amino acids: CARMAGSLSGQQGNTQYF. The CDR3, as DNA: TGTGCCAGGATGGCAGGGAGTTTGTCGGGCCAGCAGGGGAATACGCAGTATTTT.

This clone has just a few counts. As DNA, the CDR3 is TGTGCCATCCAAGGACTAGCGGGCTCCTACGAGCAGTACTTC. Its translation: CAIQGLAGSYEQYF. The gene calls are TRBV10-3 and TRBJ2-7, with 11 bases matching TRBD2. CDR3 length: 14 amino acids. CDR1 is ENHRY and CDR2 is SYGVKD in the germline V gene. The junction had 3 bases not matched to a gene; V was cut back by 8 bases and J by 0 bases.